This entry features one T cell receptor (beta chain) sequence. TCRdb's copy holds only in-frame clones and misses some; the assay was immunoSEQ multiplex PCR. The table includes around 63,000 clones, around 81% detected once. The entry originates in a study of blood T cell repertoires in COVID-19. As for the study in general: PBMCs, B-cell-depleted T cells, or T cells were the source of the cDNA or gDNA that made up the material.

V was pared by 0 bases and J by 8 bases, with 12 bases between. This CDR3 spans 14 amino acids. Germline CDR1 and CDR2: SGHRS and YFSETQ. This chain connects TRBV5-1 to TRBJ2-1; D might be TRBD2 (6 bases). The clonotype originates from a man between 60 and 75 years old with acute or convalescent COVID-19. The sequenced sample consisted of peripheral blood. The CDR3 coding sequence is TGCGCCAGCAGCTTGGCTGCGGGACTGGATGAGCAGTTCTTC. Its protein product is CASSLAAGLDEQFF. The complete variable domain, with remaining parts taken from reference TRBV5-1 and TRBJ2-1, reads KAGVTQTPRYLIKTRGQQVTLSCSPISGHRSVSWYQQTPGQGLQFLFEYFSETQRNKGNFPGRFSGRQFSNSRSEMNVSTLELGDSALYLCASSLAAGLDEQFFGPGTRLTVL.